This passage covers 9 T cell receptor beta chains from one sample sequenced in a study of blood T cell repertoires in COVID-19. TCRdb's table, derived via immunoSEQ multiplex PCR, lists solely in-frame clones and lacks some. The sample lists about 97,000 clones, around 87% occurring once. Specimen: peripheral blood. The receptor set was obtained from a human donor in a cohort sampled during active COVID-19.

The J gene is TRBJ2-1, the V gene TRBV7-3; tentatively, D is TRBD1 (6 bases). The V end lost 1 base, the J end lost 5 bases, and 12 bases lay between the germline ends. Germline-derived CDR1 and CDR2 are SGHTA and FQGTGA. This CDR3 is 15 amino acids long. The CDR3: CASSLMVDSNNEQFF. The CDR3 DNA reads TGTGCCAGCAGCTTAATGGTGGACAGTAACAATGAGCAGTTCTTC.

J is TRBJ2-5 and V is TRBV9; 7 bases align to TRBD2. V was clipped by 1 base and J by 13 bases; unmatched bases: 7. This CDR3 has 12 residues. Looked up from germline, CDR1 is SGDLS and CDR2 is YYNGEE. The CDR3 nucleotides read TGTGCCAGCAGCGTACTAGCGGCAGATTCGTACTTC. This sequence encodes CASSVLAADSYF.

V is TRBV2 and J is TRBJ2-1; D not resolved. The CDR3 has 11 amino acids. Trimming removed 3 bases from V and 14 bases from J, with 11 bases in between. The V gene's germline CDR1 is SNHLY and CDR2 FYNNEI. Here the CDR3 reads CASSESIFEFF. In DNA form, the CDR3 reads TGTGCCAGCAGTGAGTCTATTTTCGAGTTCTTC.

The chain combines TRBV7-2 with TRBJ2-5; tentative D call: TRBD2 (6 bases). Trimming took 1 base from V and 5 from J, leaving 14 bases between them. This CDR3 spans 15 amino acids. Germline V gene data show CDR1 as SGHTA and CDR2 as FQGNSA. The CDR3, as DNA: TGTGCCAGCAGCTTAGGGACTACGGGCCGGGAGACCCAGTACTTC. Its translation is CASSLGTTGRETQYF.

The DNA for the CDR3 is TGTGCCAGCAGCCGTTCAGGAGGGTATAACAATGAGCAGTTCTTC. Protein: CASSRSGGYNNEQFF. The chain uses TRBV7-2 and TRBJ2-1, with a weak D call TRBD2 (6 bases). Trimming shortened V by 5 bases and J by 5 bases, and 16 bases separated the two germline ends. The CDR3 consists of 15 residues. Germline values: CDR1 SGHTA, CDR2 FQGNSA.

This rearrangement joins TRBV18 to TRBJ2-7; perhaps TRBD2 as D (6 bases). This CDR3 is built from 15 residues. V was trimmed by 3 bases and J by 0 bases, leaving 12 bases between them. CDR1 is KGHSH, CDR2 LQKENI, per germline. The CDR3 reads CASSPPSARSYEQYF. CDR3 sequence (DNA): TGTGCCAGCTCACCCCCTAGCGCCCGCTCCTACGAGCAGTACTTC.

The V call is TRBV19, the J call TRBJ2-1, with D perhaps TRBD2 (6 bases). CDR3 length: 15 amino acids. Germline values: CDR1 LNHDA, CDR2 SQIVND (reference sequence). V lost 4 bases, J lost 2 bases, and 12 bases lay in between. The chain's CDR3 is CASSKRETAYNEQFF. CDR3 nucleotide sequence: TGTGCCAGTAGTAAACGGGAGACCGCCTACAATGAGCAGTTCTTC.

The chain employs TRBV25-1 and TRBJ2-2, with 7 bases that match TRBD1. J gave up 6 bases and V 10 bases, and 8 bases lay outside the gene matches. Germline V lookup: CDR1 MGHDK, CDR2 SYGVNS. This CDR3 has 13 residues. The CDR3 DNA is TGTGCCATTCAGGGGGTATGGGCCGGGGAGCTGTTTTTT. This translates into CAIQGVWAGELFF.

The chain recombines TRBV2 with TRBJ2-5; perhaps TRBD2 as D (6 bases). Germline V lookup: CDR1 SNHLY, CDR2 FYNNEI. V dropped 4 bases and J dropped 3 bases, with 18 bases sitting between them. CDR3 length: 16 residues. DNA for the CDR3: TGTGCCAGCAGTGGGGGTCGGGAGAGACTAGAAGAGACCCAGTACTTC. Translated, it gives CASSGGRERLEETQYF.